The 8 T cell receptor beta chains presented below share a single source sample, sequenced in a study of shared clonotypes between healthy human individuals. The naive CD8 subset, CD45RO-negative cells positively selected for CCR7, excluded terminally differentiated effector memory CD45RA+ cells. TCRdb's table, derived via immunoSEQ multiplex PCR, lists solely in-frame clones and lacks some. The sample has roughly 1,800,000 clones; over 85% are singletons. The sample consisted of naive CD8+ T cells sorted from blood. Source of these receptors: a man between 18 and 29 years old in good health.

The chain is built from TRBV27 and TRBJ1-2, with 8 bases aligning to TRBD1. The CDR3 runs to 15 residues. Germline V gene data show CDR1 as MNHEY and CDR2 as SMNVEV (reference sequence). V was clipped by 5 bases and J by 3 bases; unmatched bases: 8. The CDR3, as DNA: TGTGCCAGCAGTCCCTTGTTGGGACAGGACTATGGCTACACCTTC. Amino acids: CASSPLLGQDYGYTF.

The V and J genes are TRBV5-1 and TRBJ2-2; D perhaps matches TRBD1 (6 bases). Deletions cut 0 bases from V and 4 bases from J, with 13 bases between. CDR1 is SGHRS and CDR2 is YFSETQ in the germline V gene. This CDR3 contains 16 residues. In DNA, the CDR3 is TGCGCCAGCAGCTTGGGGGGGCGAGCCTTCACCGGGGAGCTGTTTTTT. Translation: CASSLGGRAFTGELFF.

The CDR3 is CASSESKADNEQFF. For the CDR3, the DNA is TGCGCCAGCAGTGAGTCGAAGGCGGACAATGAGCAGTTCTTC. The chain carries TRBV10-2 and TRBJ2-1, with D unclear. V lost 0 bases to trimming and J lost 5 bases, with 8 bases between them. Per germline, CDR1 WSHSY and CDR2 SAAADI. The CDR3 is 14 residues long.

CDR3 amino acids: CAWEGGAANYGYTF. CDR3 coding DNA: TGTGCCTGGGAGGGAGGAGCAGCAAACTATGGCTACACCTTC. This chain joins TRBV30 and TRBJ1-2; D is unresolved. This CDR3 is 14 amino acids long. Germline V CDR1 and CDR2: GTSNPN, SVGIG (reference sequence). V gave up 5 bases and J gave up 2 bases, with 15 bases separating them.

The chain recombines TRBV12-5 with TRBJ2-2, with 10 bases identical to TRBD1. The V segment lost 2 bases and the J segment 6 bases; nucleotides outside the gene matches: 6. This CDR3 spans 16 amino acids. CDR1 is LGHNT, CDR2 FRNRAP, per germline. CDR3 DNA: TGTGCTAGTGGTTTGACCGGGACAGGGGTATCCGGGGAGCTGTTTTTT. This gives the protein CASGLTGTGVSGELFF.

J is TRBJ1-2 and V is TRBV27, with a weak D call TRBD1 (6 bases). The germline V gene has CDR1 MNHEY and CDR2 SMNVEV (reference sequence). V dropped 5 bases and J dropped 4 bases, with 17 bases sitting between them. The CDR3 runs 15 residues. CDR3 DNA sequence: TGTGCCAGCAGTCCTATGGGGGGGGCGGTCTATGGCTACACCTTC. Protein: CASSPMGGAVYGYTF.

J is TRBJ2-7 and V is TRBV29-1, with 10 bases identical to TRBD2. CDR3 length: 13 residues. Trimming cost V 6 bases and J 3 bases; bases outside gene matches: 5. Germline V gives CDR1 SQVTM, CDR2 ANQGSEA. The CDR3 DNA is TGCAGCGTCTCACTAGCGGGGAACTACGAGCAGTACTTC. It encodes CSVSLAGNYEQYF.

This sequence joins TRBV7-3 and TRBJ1-6; D is unclear. Germline CDR1 SGHTA, CDR2 FQGTGA. V lost 2 bases to trimming and J lost 8 bases, with 13 bases between them. CDR3 length: 15 residues. CDR3 protein: CASSLLVGGDSPLHF. The CDR3 nucleotides are TGTGCCAGCAGCTTACTGGTGGGAGGTGATTCACCCCTCCACTTT.